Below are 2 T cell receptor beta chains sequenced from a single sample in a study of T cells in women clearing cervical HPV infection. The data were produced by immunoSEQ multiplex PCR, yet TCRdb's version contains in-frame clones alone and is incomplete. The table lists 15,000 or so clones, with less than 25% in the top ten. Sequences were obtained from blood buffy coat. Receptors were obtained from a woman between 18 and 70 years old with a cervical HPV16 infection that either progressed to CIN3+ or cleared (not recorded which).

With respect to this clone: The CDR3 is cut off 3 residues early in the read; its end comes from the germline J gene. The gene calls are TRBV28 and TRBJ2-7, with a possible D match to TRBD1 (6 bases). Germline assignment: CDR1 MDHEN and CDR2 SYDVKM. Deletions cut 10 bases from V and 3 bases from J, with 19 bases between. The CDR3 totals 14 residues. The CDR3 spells CATTTGTGGYEQYF. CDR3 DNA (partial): TGTGCCACCACCACAGGGACCGGAGGCTACGAG.

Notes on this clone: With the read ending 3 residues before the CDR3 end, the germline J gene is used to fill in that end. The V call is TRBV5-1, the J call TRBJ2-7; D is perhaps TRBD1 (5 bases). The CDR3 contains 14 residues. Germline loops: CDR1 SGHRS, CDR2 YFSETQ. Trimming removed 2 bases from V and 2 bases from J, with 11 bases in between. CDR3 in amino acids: CASSLQVDPYEQYF. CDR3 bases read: TGCGCCAGCAGCTTACAGGTAGATCCCTACGAG.